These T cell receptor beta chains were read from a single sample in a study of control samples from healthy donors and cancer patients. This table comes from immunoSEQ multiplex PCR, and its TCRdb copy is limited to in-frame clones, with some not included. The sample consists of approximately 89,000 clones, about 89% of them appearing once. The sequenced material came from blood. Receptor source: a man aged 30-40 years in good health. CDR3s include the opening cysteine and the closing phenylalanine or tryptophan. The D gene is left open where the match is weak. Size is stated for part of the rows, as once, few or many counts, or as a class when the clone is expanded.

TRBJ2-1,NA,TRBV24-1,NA,CATSDSTPGRRDEQFF,TGTGCCACCAGTGACTCTACGCCTGGGCGGAGGGATGAGCAGTTCTTC
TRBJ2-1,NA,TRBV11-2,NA,CASSPDPVGGEQFF,TGTGCCAGCAGCCCTGACCCCGTCGGCGGTGAGCAGTTCTTC
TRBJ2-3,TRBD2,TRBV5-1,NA,CASSSGLAGEDTQYF,TGCGCCAGCAGCTCGGGACTAGCGGGGGAGGATACGCAGTATTTT
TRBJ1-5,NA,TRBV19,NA,CASSMAGSYQPQHF,TGTGCCAGTAGTATGGCGGGAAGTTATCAGCCCCAGCATTTT
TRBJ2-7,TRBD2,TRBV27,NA,CASTSTSGRGEQYF,TGTGCCAGCACTTCAACTAGCGGGAGGGGCGAGCAGTACTTC
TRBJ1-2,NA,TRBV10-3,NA,CAISERNGAAGYTF,TGTGCCATCAGTGAACGGAACGGCGCGGCTGGCTACACCTTC
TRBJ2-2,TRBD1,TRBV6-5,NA,CASSPGQRNTGELFF,TGTGCCAGCAGCCCGGGACAGCGAAACACCGGGGAGCTGTTTTTT
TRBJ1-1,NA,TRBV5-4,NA,CASSPRGISNTEAFF,TGTGCCAGCAGCCCCCGGGGCATCTCGAACACTGAAGCTTTCTTT
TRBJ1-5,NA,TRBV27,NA,CASRPTGVGNQPQHF,TGTGCCAGCAGACCAACGGGGGTTGGAAATCAGCCCCAGCATTTT
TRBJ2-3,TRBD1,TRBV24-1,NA,CATGTVSTDTQYF,TGTGCCACCGGGACAGTAAGCACAGATACGCAGTATTTT
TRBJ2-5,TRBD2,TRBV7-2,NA,CASSPSGGPETQYF,TGTGCCAGCAGCCCTAGCGGGGGGCCTGAGACCCAGTACTTC
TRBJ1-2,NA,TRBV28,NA,CASSTGGNYGYTF,TGTGCCAGCAGTACGGGAGGGAACTATGGCTACACCTTC
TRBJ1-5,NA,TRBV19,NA,CASSTNRAMNQPQHF,TGTGCCAGTAGTACGAACAGGGCTATGAATCAGCCCCAGCATTTT
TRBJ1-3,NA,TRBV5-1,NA,CASSSSPVFSGNTIYF,TGCGCCAGCAGCTCTTCGCCCGTATTCTCTGGAAACACCATATATTTT
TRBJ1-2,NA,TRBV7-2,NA,CASSLDGVDRYGYTF,TGTGCCAGCAGCTTAGACGGGGTCGACCGTTATGGCTACACCTTC
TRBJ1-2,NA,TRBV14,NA,CASSQALSTGLAYGYTF,TGTGCCAGCAGCCAAGCCCTTTCGACAGGTTTGGCCTATGGCTACACCTTC
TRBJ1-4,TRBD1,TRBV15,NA,CATSRGSDRVNEKLFF,TGTGCCACCAGCAGAGGGTCGGACAGGGTGAATGAAAAACTGTTTTTT
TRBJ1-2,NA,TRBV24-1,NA,CATSAPFYGYTF,TGTGCCACCAGTGCCCCCTTCTATGGCTACACCTTC
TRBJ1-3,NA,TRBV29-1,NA,CSGHLGNTIYF,TGCAGCGGCCATTTGGGAAACACCATATATTTT
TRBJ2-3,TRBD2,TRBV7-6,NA,CASSPGLAGGLDTQYF,TGTGCCAGCAGCCCTGGACTAGCGGGGGGGTTAGATACGCAGTATTTT
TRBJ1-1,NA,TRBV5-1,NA,CASSGTPMNTEAFF,TGCGCCAGCAGCGGGACTCCAATGAACACTGAAGCTTTCTTT
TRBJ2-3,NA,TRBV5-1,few,CASSLVRHFTDTQYF,TGCGCCAGCAGCTTGGTTCGCCACTTCACAGATACGCAGTATTTT
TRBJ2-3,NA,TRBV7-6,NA,CASSLGGVSTDTQYF,TGTGCCAGCAGCTTAGGCGGCGTTAGCACAGATACGCAGTATTTT
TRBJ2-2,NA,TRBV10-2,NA,CASISGWGSTGELFF,TGCGCCAGCATTTCGGGATGGGGTAGCACCGGGGAGCTGTTTTTT
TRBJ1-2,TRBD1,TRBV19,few,CASREQQQGYYGYTF,TGTGCCAGTAGGGAACAACAACAGGGGTACTATGGCTACACCTTC
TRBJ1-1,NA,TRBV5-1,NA,CASSFVGRGNTEAFF,TGCGCCAGCAGCTTCGTGGGCAGGGGGAACACTGAAGCTTTCTTT
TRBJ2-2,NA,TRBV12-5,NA,CASGFSGWAGELFF,TGTGCTAGTGGTTTTTCCGGGTGGGCCGGGGAGCTGTTTTTT
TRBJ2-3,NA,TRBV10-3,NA,CAISSPSTDTQYF,TGTGCCATCAGTTCCCCCTCCACAGATACGCAGTATTTT
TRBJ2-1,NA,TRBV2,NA,CASKQRQDYNEQFF,TGTGCCAGCAAACAGAGGCAGGATTACAATGAGCAGTTCTTC
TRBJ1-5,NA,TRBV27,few,CASSFRGQGQPQHF,TGTGCCAGCAGTTTTCGGGGGCAGGGGCAGCCCCAGCATTTT
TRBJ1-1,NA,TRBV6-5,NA,CASSYMGLAEAFF,TGTGCCAGCAGTTACATGGGGTTGGCTGAAGCTTTCTTT
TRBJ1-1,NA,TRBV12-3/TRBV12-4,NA,CASRSTGRTEAFF,TGTGCCAGCAGGTCAACAGGGAGGACTGAAGCTTTCTTT
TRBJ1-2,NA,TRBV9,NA,CASSVVLGLSGYTF,TGTGCCAGCAGCGTAGTATTGGGGTTGAGTGGCTACACCTTC
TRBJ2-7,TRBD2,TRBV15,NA,CATSRDSGTRVQYF,TGTGCCACCAGCAGAGATTCAGGGACTAGAGTGCAGTACTTC
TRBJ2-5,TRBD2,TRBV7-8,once,CASSLGTSGGETQYF,TGTGCCAGCAGCCTCGGAACTAGCGGGGGAGAGACCCAGTACTTC
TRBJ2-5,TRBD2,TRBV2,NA,CASSEERGRTQYF,TGTGCCAGCAGTGAAGAGCGGGGACGGACCCAGTACTTC
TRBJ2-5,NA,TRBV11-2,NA,CASSPNYGRIQETQYF,TGTGCCAGCAGCCCGAACTATGGACGGATCCAAGAGACCCAGTACTTC
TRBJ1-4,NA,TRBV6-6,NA,CASSYSSRGVGEKLFF,TGTGCCAGCAGTTACTCGAGTAGGGGGGTCGGGGAAAAACTGTTTTTT
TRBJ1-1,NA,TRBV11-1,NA,CASSLALFSEEAFF,TGTGCCAGCAGCTTAGCGTTGTTTTCAGAGGAAGCTTTCTTT
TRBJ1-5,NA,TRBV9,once,CASSEGPWESNQPQHF,TGTGCCAGCAGCGAGGGGCCCTGGGAGAGCAATCAGCCCCAGCATTTT
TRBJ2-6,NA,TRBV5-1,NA,CASSVSGRYSGANVLTF,TGCGCCAGCAGCGTGTCGGGACGGTACTCTGGGGCCAACGTCCTGACTTTC
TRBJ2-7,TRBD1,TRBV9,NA,CASSFGQGSTYEQYF,TGTGCCAGCAGCTTCGGACAGGGGTCCACCTACGAGCAGTACTTC
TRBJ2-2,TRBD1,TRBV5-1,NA,CASSPGQGAYTGELFF,TGCGCCAGCAGCCCAGGACAGGGGGCGTACACCGGGGAGCTGTTTTTT
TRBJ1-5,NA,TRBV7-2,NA,CATSGAWDQPQHF,TGTGCCACCTCGGGTGCCTGGGATCAGCCCCAGCATTTT
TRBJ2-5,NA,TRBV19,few,CASSSDPGETQYF,TGTGCCAGTAGTAGCGACCCGGGGGAGACCCAGTACTTC
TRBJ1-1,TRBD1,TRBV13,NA,CASSSRDSWAEAFF,TGTGCCAGCAGCTCCCGGGACAGTTGGGCTGAAGCTTTCTTT
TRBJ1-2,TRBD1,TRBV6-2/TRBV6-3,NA,CASSYPGGYGYTF,TGTGCCAGCAGTTACCCAGGGGGATATGGCTACACCTTC
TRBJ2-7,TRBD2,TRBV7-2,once,CASSEGTSGEQYF,TGTGCCAGCAGCGAAGGGACTAGCGGGGAACAGTACTTC
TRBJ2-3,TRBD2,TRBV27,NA,CASRIAGTITDTQYF,TGTGCCAGCAGAATAGCGGGGACCATCACAGATACGCAGTATTTT
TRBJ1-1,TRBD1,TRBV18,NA,CASSPISGGTGFTEAFF,TGTGCCAGCTCACCTATCTCCGGCGGGACAGGGTTCACTGAAGCTTTCTTT
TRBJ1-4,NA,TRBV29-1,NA,CSVAERRAAEKLFF,TGCAGCGTCGCGGAAAGGAGAGCCGCTGAAAAACTGTTTTTT
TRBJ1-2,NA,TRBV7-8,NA,CASSLAGEYGYTF,TGTGCCAGCAGCTTAGCAGGGGAATATGGCTACACCTTC
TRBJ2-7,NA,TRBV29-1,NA,CSVDTRGSSYEQYF,TGCAGCGTTGATACGCGAGGCTCTTCCTACGAGCAGTACTTC
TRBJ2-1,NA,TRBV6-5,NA,CASWRARGSNEQFF,TGTGCCAGCTGGCGCGCCCGGGGCAGCAATGAGCAGTTCTTC
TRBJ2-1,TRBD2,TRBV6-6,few,CASSSTAGGPYNEQFF,TGTGCCAGCAGTTCCACCGCGGGGGGGCCCTACAATGAGCAGTTCTTC
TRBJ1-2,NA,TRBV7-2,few,CASSATFSTF,TGTGCCAGCAGCGCCACCTTCAGCACCTTC
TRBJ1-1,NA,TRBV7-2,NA,CASSLGGGMNTEAFF,TGTGCCAGCAGCTTAGGTGGAGGCATGAACACTGAAGCTTTCTTT
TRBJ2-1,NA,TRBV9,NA,CASSGTAYNEQFF,TGTGCCAGCAGCGGGACTGCTTACAATGAGCAGTTCTTC
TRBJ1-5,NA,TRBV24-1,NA,CATTTGSDQPQHF,TGTGCCACCACCACAGGGTCTGACCAGCCCCAGCATTTT
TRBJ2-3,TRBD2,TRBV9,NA,CASSVSGGASTDTQYF,TGTGCCAGCAGCGTTAGCGGGGGGGCTAGCACAGATACGCAGTATTTT